The 25 T cell receptor beta chains reported below all come from one sample, sequenced in a study of cytomegalovirus exposure and HLA in healthy donors. Profiling relied on immunoSEQ multiplex PCR, and the TCRdb table lists in-frame clones only, not all of them. The sample comprises approximately 170,000 clones, more than 80% of which are singletons, and 3% to 3.5% rests with the top ten. The sequencing input was PBMCs. The receptors stem from a woman aged 18-29 years in good health and CMV-seropositive.

This chain uses TRBV7-2 with TRBJ2-4; 7 bases map to TRBD2. Germline V lookup: CDR1 SGHTA, CDR2 FQGNSA. The junction had 6 bases not matched to a gene; V was cut back by 5 bases and J by 8 bases. The CDR3 is 13 residues long. CDR3 bases: TGTGCCAGCAGCCTTGGACTAGTTGACATTCAGTACTTC. It encodes CASSLGLVDIQYF.

The rearrangement uses TRBV5-1 and TRBJ2-2, with 9 bases lining up with TRBD1. Per germline, CDR1 SGHRS and CDR2 YFSETQ. V shed 4 bases and J 3 bases; nucleotides not matched to a gene: 10. CDR3 length: 17 amino acids. CDR3 DNA sequence: TGCGCCAGCAGCCGGACGGGACAGGGTTACGACACCGGGGAGCTGTTTTTT. This codes for CASSRTGQGYDTGELFF. Looking up the rest from reference TRBV5-1 and TRBJ2-2 gives the full variable domain: KAGVTQTPRYLIKTRGQQVTLSCSPISGHRSVSWYQQTPGQGLQFLFEYFSETQRNKGNFPGRFSGRQFSNSRSEMNVSTLELGDSALYLCASSRTGQGYDTGELFFGEGSRLTVL.

J is TRBJ1-2 and V is TRBV19; possibly TRBD1 for D (6 bases). Trimming cost V 1 base and J 0 bases, with 9 bases left between them. CDR3 length: 15 residues. The germline V gene encodes CDR1 LNHDA and CDR2 SQIVND (reference sequence). For the CDR3, the DNA is TGTGCCAGTAGTATAGGAGGACAGTCTAACTATGGCTACACCTTC. Translated: CASSIGGQSNYGYTF.

The chain recombines TRBV5-4 with TRBJ2-7; 7 nucleotides line up with TRBD1. The CDR3 has 12 residues. Germline V lookup: CDR1 SGHNT, CDR2 YYREEE (reference sequence). V shed 4 bases and J 6 bases; nucleotides not matched to a gene: 4. The CDR3 DNA follows: TGTGCCAGCAGCCCGACAGGGACCGAGCAGTACTTC. It specifies CASSPTGTEQYF. Based on the CDR3 plus reference TRBV5-4 and TRBJ2-7, the full variable domain is ETGVTQSPTHLIKTRGQQVTLRCSSQSGHNTVSWYQQALGQGPQFIFQYYREEENGRGNFPPRFSGLQFPNYSSELNVNALELDDSALYLCASSPTGTEQYFGPGTRLTVT.

CDR3 bases: TGTGCCAGCACCTCTAGGAGGAGGGAGTGGGATAATGAAAAACTGTTTTTT. Protein product: CASTSRRREWDNEKLFF. The chain joins TRBV13 to TRBJ1-4; D remains unclear. This CDR3 contains 17 residues. The V end lost 7 bases, the J end lost 4 bases, and 22 bases lay between the germline ends. The germline V gene has CDR1 PRHDT and CDR2 FYEKMQ (reference sequence).

The chain has TRBV6-5 and TRBJ2-1; TRBD2 matches at 12 bases. The germline gives CDR1 MNHEY, CDR2 SVGAGI. V lost 0 bases, J lost 8 bases, and 2 bases stayed unmatched. This CDR3 has 15 amino acids. CDR3 sequence reads: CASSYSASGRDEQFF. The CDR3 nucleotides are TGTGCCAGCAGTTACTCGGCTAGCGGGAGGGATGAGCAGTTCTTC.

The chain combines TRBV5-3 with TRBJ2-5, with a possible D match to TRBD1 (6 bases). TRBV5-3 falls under the ORF class, with uncertain function. This CDR3 is 14 amino acids long. The ends were cut back, 3 bases at V and 5 bases at J, with 14 bases in the middle. The DNA for the CDR3 is TGTGCCAGAAGCTCGCTCAGGGGCCCGGAGACCCAGTACTTC. As protein: CARSSLRGPETQYF.

This chain connects TRBV4-1 to TRBJ2-7; 8 bases agree with TRBD1. The germline CDR1 and CDR2 sequences are MGHRA and YSYEKL. The junction had 4 bases not matched to a gene; V was cut back by 4 bases and J by 2 bases. The CDR3 spans 14 residues. CDR3 sequence: CASSRTGPPYEQYF. The CDR3 region has the DNA TGCGCCAGCAGCCGGACAGGGCCTCCCTACGAGCAGTACTTC.

The J gene is TRBJ2-6, the V gene TRBV15, with TRBD1 identical over 10 bases. The germline gives CDR1 LNHNV, CDR2 YYDKDF (reference sequence). V shed 0 bases and J 0 bases; nucleotides not matched to a gene: 5. This CDR3 spans 19 amino acids. The CDR3 DNA reads TGTGCCACCAGCAGAGATTACGGGACAGGGGTCTCTGGGGCCAACGTCCTGACTTTC. Translating gives CATSRDYGTGVSGANVLTF.

CDR3 nucleotide sequence: TGTGCCAGTAGTACCTGGAGACCGGTACCAACTGAAGCTTTCTTT. Amino acids: CASSTWRPVPTEAFF. This chain joins TRBV19 and TRBJ1-1; no definite D call. The CDR3 extends over 15 amino acids. Germline V gives CDR1 LNHDA, CDR2 SQIVND (reference sequence). V was cut by 4 bases and J by 5 bases, with 17 bases left in between.

The rearrangement uses TRBV29-1 and TRBJ2-3; no firm D call. This CDR3 is built from 12 residues. The germline gives CDR1 SQVTM, CDR2 ANQGSEA. Trimming stripped 6 bases from V and 2 bases from J, with 9 bases between. The CDR3 coding sequence is TGCAGCGTCGGGTTAACCACAGATACGCAGTATTTT. It translates to CSVGLTTDTQYF.

This rearrangement joins TRBV19 to TRBJ2-1, with D possibly being TRBD1 (5 bases). V was pared by 4 bases and J by 10 bases, with 17 bases between. CDR3 length: 14 residues. The V gene's germline CDR1 is LNHDA and CDR2 SQIVND (reference sequence). The CDR3: CASSTLSWGQEQFF. The CDR3 coding sequence is TGTGCCAGTAGTACCCTATCTTGGGGCCAGGAGCAGTTCTTC.

The V and J genes are TRBV11-2 and TRBJ1-4; 10 nucleotides align to TRBD1. The ends lost 1 base at V and 6 bases at J; junction bases unmatched: 2. The CDR3 sequence is 15 residues long. The germline gives CDR1 SGHAT, CDR2 FQNNGV. The DNA of the CDR3 is TGTGCCAGCAGCTTAGTGACAGGGGGCGATGAAAAACTGTTTTTT. Protein sequence: CASSLVTGGDEKLFF. Full variable domain (missing parts from reference TRBV11-2 and TRBJ1-4): EAGVAQSPRYKIIEKRQSVAFWCNPISGHATLYWYQQILGQGPKLLIQFQNNGVVDDSQLPKDRFSAERLKGVDSTLKIQPAKLEDSAVYLCASSLVTGGDEKLFFGSGTQLSVL.

This clone was observed once. The germline gene is not matched at one end of the junction; a read error may be the cause. The chain joins TRBV29-1 to TRBJ1-1; tentatively, D is TRBD1 (6 bases). The CDR3 loop spans 14 amino acids. The V gene's germline CDR1 is SQVTM and CDR2 ANQGSEA. The CDR3 DNA sequence: TGCAGCGGTGAACGACCAGGGGTAAACACTGAAGCTTTCTTT. This codes for CSGERPGVNTEAFF.

V is TRBV6-6 and J is TRBJ1-1; 7 bases agree with TRBD1. Germline V gene lookup returns CDR1 MNHNY and CDR2 SVGAGI (reference sequence). V shed 6 bases and J 10 bases; nucleotides not matched to a gene: 11. The CDR3 consists of 13 residues. In DNA form, the CDR3 reads TGTGCCAGCAGCGGGGACAGCCTCCTGTCAGCTTTCTTT. This sequence encodes CASSGDSLLSAFF.

This chain uses TRBV11-2 with TRBJ2-3; TRBD2 matches at 7 bases. Trimming took 5 bases from V and 0 from J; bases not matched to a gene: 17. Germline V gene lookup returns CDR1 SGHAT and CDR2 FQNNGV. This CDR3 comprises 19 residues. The CDR3 nucleotides are TGTGCCAGCAGCCCCCGCCCCCCGGGGGGAATACATAGCACAGATACGCAGTATTTT. Translation gives CASSPRPPGGIHSTDTQYF.

The V and J genes are TRBV5-1 and TRBJ2-3; 13 bases are a match to TRBD2. The germline CDR1 and CDR2 sequences are SGHRS and YFSETQ. CDR3 size: 12 residues. The V gene end was trimmed by 4 bases and the J gene end by 13 bases; junction bases not matched to a gene: 3. CDR3 in amino acids: CASSATSGREYF. The CDR3 nucleotides read TGCGCCAGCAGCGCCACTAGCGGGAGGGAGTATTTT.

The chain uses TRBV5-1 and TRBJ1-2; 9 bases are shared with TRBD1. The V segment lost 4 bases and the J segment 0 bases; nucleotides outside the gene matches: 4. CDR1 SGHRS and CDR2 YFSETQ come from the germline V gene. There are 15 residues in the CDR3. The CDR3 DNA reads as TGCGCCAGCAGCCTGGGACAGGGAGCTAACTATGGCTACACCTTC. It is translated as CASSLGQGANYGYTF.

The rearrangement links TRBV9 to TRBJ1-5; weak D call: TRBD1 (5 bases). CDR1 is SGDLS, CDR2 YYNGEE, per germline. Between the trimmed V and J ends, which lost 3 bases and 4 bases, there was a span of 17 bases. CDR3 length: 16 amino acids. The CDR3: CASSAGQGGWNQPQHF. CDR3 sequence (DNA): TGTGCCAGCAGCGCCGGGCAGGGTGGTTGGAATCAGCCCCAGCATTTT.

This chain connects TRBV5-4 to TRBJ2-1, with 11 bases matching TRBD2. The germline CDR1 and CDR2 sequences are SGHNT and YYREEE (reference sequence). The CDR3 runs 15 residues. J was trimmed by 4 bases and V by 1 base; bases with no gene match: 1. Written as DNA, the CDR3 is TGTGCCAGCAGCTTGACTAGCGGGAGTTACAATGAGCAGTTCTTC. This codes for CASSLTSGSYNEQFF.

The genes are TRBV5-8 and TRBJ2-7; D might be TRBD2 (6 bases). Germline CDR1 SGHTS, CDR2 YDEGEE. CDR3 length equals 17 residues. V was clipped by 1 base and J by 0 bases, with 17 bases between them. The CDR3 DNA reads TGTGCCAGCAGCTTGTTGTCTAGCGTAAGAAGCTCCTACGAGCAGTACTTC. Translation: CASSLLSSVRSSYEQYF.

This chain links TRBV4-2 with TRBJ2-7, with D possibly TRBD2 on 6 matching bases. CDR1 LGHNA and CDR2 YNFKEQ come from the germline V gene. The CDR3 is made up of 12 amino acids. Trimming took off 4 bases at V and 3 bases at J, with 7 bases between the two ends. The CDR3 sequence is CASSRGDYEQYF. For the CDR3, the DNA is TGTGCCAGCAGCCGGGGGGACTACGAGCAGTACTTC.

The rearrangement joins TRBV2 to TRBJ1-4; tentative D call: TRBD1 (5 bases). Germline V gives CDR1 SNHLY, CDR2 FYNNEI. This CDR3 has 13 residues. V was cut by 3 bases and J by 7 bases, with 9 bases left in between. Here the CDR3 reads CASSDRVVEKLFF. As DNA, the CDR3 is TGTGCCAGCAGTGACAGGGTAGTTGAAAAACTGTTTTTT. Variable domain in full (rest from reference TRBV2 and TRBJ1-4): EPEVTQTPSHQVTQMGQEVILRCVPISNHLYFYWYRQILGQKVEFLVSFYNNEISEKSEIFDDQFSVERPDGSNFTLKIRSTKLEDSAMYFCASSDRVVEKLFFGSGTQLSVL.

The table lists this clone with a count of one. This rearrangement joins TRBV27 to TRBJ2-5, with 10 bases fitting TRBD1. Losses at the gene ends were 0 bases for V and 4 bases for J; bases not matched to a gene: 8. The CDR3 length is 17 residues. CDR1 is MNHEY, CDR2 SMNVEV, per germline (reference sequence). Written as DNA, the CDR3 is TGTGCCAGCAGTTTATCAGGGGGGACAGGGGATCGAGAGACCCAGTACTTC. The encoded protein is CASSLSGGTGDRETQYF.

This sequence joins TRBV30 and TRBJ2-7, with TRBD2 matching 11 bases. Germline CDR1 reads GTSNPN; CDR2 reads SVGIG (reference sequence). Trimming removed 3 bases from V and 5 bases from J; junction bases left unmatched: 15. The CDR3 runs to 17 residues. CDR3 DNA: TGTGCCTGGAGGGCCCGAACTAGCGGGGGAACAAGGGACGAGCAGTACTTC. The encoded protein is CAWRARTSGGTRDEQYF.